The clone carrying this TCR beta chain turned up a few times. Its antigen remains unknown. This CDR3 spans 15 amino acids. Germline loops: CDR1 MRHNA, CDR2 SNTAGT. V shed 3 bases, J shed 2 bases, and the junction held 1 base outside the gene matches. The record originates from a study of graft-versus-host responses after intestinal transplantation. Findings and caveats of the study: Levels of circulating GvH clones at their peak were associated with early post-transplant HvG declines.

As to time point: postoperative day 105 after intestinal transplantation (dayNNNN = postoperative day). Graft tissue processing released intraepithelial and lamina propria lymphocytes. The method was immunoSEQ multiplex PCR; TCRdb's version includes in-frame clones alone and lacks a portion of them. Of several thousand clones in the sample, around 75% are singletons; the top ten hold just under 7.5%. This rearrangement joins TRBV6-4 to TRBJ2-1; 10 bases agree with TRBD2. The TCR originated in a human patient who received an intestinal transplant, so some T cells may come from the graft donor. This sample comprised ileum tissue, obtained 105 days after intestinal transplantation. The CDR3 coding sequence is TGTGCCAGCAGTGAAGGGACTAGCGCCTACAATGAGCAGTTCTTC. Protein sequence: CASSEGTSAYNEQFF.